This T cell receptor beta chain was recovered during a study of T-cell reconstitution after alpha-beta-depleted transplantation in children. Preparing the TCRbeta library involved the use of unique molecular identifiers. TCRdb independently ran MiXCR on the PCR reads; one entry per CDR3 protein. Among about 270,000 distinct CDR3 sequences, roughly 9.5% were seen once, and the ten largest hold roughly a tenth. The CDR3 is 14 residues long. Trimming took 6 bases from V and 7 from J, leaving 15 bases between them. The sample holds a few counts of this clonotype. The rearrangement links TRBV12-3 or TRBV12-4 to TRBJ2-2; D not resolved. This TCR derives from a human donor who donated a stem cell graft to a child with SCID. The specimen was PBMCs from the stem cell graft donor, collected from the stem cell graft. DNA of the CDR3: TGTGCCAGCAGAAACCTCAGAAGGGACGGGGAGCTGTTTTTT. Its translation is CASRNLRRDGELFF.